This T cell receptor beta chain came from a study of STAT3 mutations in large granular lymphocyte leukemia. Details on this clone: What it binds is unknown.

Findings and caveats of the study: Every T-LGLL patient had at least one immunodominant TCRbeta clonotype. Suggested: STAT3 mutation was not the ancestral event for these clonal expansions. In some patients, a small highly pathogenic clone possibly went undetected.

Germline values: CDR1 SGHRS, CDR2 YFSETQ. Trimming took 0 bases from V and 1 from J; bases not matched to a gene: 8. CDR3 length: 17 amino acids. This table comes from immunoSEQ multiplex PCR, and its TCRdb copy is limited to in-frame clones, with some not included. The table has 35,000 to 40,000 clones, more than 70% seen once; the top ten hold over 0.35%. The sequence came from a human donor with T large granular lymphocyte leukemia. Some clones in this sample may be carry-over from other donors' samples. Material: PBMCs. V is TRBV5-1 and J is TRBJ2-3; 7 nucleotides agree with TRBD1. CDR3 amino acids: CASSLAPGQQRTDTQYF. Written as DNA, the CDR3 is TGCGCCAGCAGCTTGGCACCGGGACAGCAACGCACAGATACGCAGTATTTT.